The 6 T cell receptor beta chains below were found in one sample sequenced in a study of OX40 agonist ivuxolimab in advanced cancers. The protocol was immunoSEQ multiplex PCR, while the TCRdb copy is restricted to in-frame clones and leaves out a portion. The sample shows roughly 48,000 clones, approximately 83% of them seen only once. The sample here was CD4+ or CD8+ T cells sorted from blood, taken in a trial of the OX40 agonist ivuxolimab. These receptors all come from an adult with an advanced solid tumor such as melanoma, head and neck, liver or kidney cancer.

The genes are TRBV20-1 and TRBJ2-4; D is ambiguous. Trimming took 4 bases from V and 6 from J, leaving 7 bases between them. The V gene's germline CDR1 is DFQATT and CDR2 SNEGSKA (reference sequence). This CDR3 spans 11 amino acids. In nucleotides, the CDR3 is TGCAGTGCTATCCGCGGAAACATTCAGTACTTC. Amino acid sequence: CSAIRGNIQYF.

This chain links TRBV18 with TRBJ1-4; tentatively, D is TRBD1 (5 bases). The CDR3 is made up of 13 amino acids. Between the trimmed V and J ends, which lost 4 bases and 5 bases, there was a span of 8 bases. Germline V CDR1 and CDR2: KGHSH, LQKENI. DNA for the CDR3: TGTGCCAGCTCACAGGGGATCAATGAAAAACTGTTTTTT. The encoded protein is CASSQGINEKLFF.

The chain couples TRBV18 to TRBJ2-3; 9 nucleotides line up with TRBD1. Looked up from germline, CDR1 is KGHSH and CDR2 is LQKENI. This CDR3 has 16 residues. Trimming at V came to 4 bases and at J to 2 bases, leaving 7 bases not matched to a gene. CDR3 sequence reads: CASSLQGQGTTDTQYF. In nucleotides, the CDR3 is TGTGCCAGCTCACTCCAGGGACAGGGCACCACAGATACGCAGTATTTT.

Here the CDR3 DNA reads TGTGCCAGCACCGAAATGCCCCAGGGGGGTCAGCCCCAGCATTTT. Its protein product is CASTEMPQGGQPQHF. The chain has TRBV6-6 and TRBJ1-5, with 7 bases identical to TRBD1. The CDR3 is 15 residues long. From germline, CDR1 is MNHNY and CDR2 SVGAGI (reference sequence). The J segment lost 6 bases and the V segment lost 7 bases, leaving 12 bases of the junction unmatched.

This clone was counted a single time. The rearrangement uses TRBV9 and TRBJ2-2; possible D gene TRBD1, 6 bases. Trimming stripped 1 base from V and 4 bases from J, with 11 bases between. Germline lookup yields CDR1 SGDLS and CDR2 YYNGEE. This CDR3 is built from 15 residues. CDR3 amino acids: CASSVLQGSTGELFF. CDR3 nucleotide sequence: TGTGCCAGCAGCGTACTACAGGGTAGCACCGGGGAGCTGTTTTTT. The full variable domain, in which reference TRBV9 and TRBJ2-2 provide the parts outside the CDR3, is DSGVTQTPKHLITATGQRVTLRCSPRSGDLSVYWYQQSLDQGLQFLIQYYNGEERAKGNILERFSAQQFPDLHSELNLSSLELGDSALYFCASSVLQGSTGELFFGEGSRLTVL.

The chain links TRBV18 to TRBJ1-6; TRBD1 aligns across 7 bases. After removal of 5 bases from V and 7 bases from J, the junction contained 5 bases not matched to a gene. The CDR3 totals 14 residues. Germline CDR1 reads KGHSH; CDR2 reads LQKENI. DNA of the CDR3: TGTGCCAGCTCAAACAGGGGAGAGAATTCACCCCTCCACTTT. Translated: CASSNRGENSPLHF.